One sample yielded the 5 T cell receptor beta chains listed below, sequenced in a study of blood T cell repertoires in COVID-19. TCRdb's table, derived via immunoSEQ multiplex PCR, lists solely in-frame clones and lacks some. The sample carries roughly 130,000 clones, 70% to 90% recorded once. Sequences were obtained from peripheral blood. All receptors derive from a woman aged 55-69 years with acute or convalescent COVID-19.

The chain couples TRBV18 to TRBJ1-2; 9 nucleotides align to TRBD1. The germline gives CDR1 KGHSH, CDR2 LQKENI. This CDR3 spans 13 amino acids. V was clipped by 5 bases and J by 4 bases; unmatched bases: 2. CDR3 in DNA: TGTGCCAGCTCAATACAGGGGGCCTATGGCTACACCTTC. It is translated as CASSIQGAYGYTF.

The chain employs TRBV6-1 and TRBJ2-7; tentative D call: TRBD1 (6 bases). The CDR3 is made up of 13 amino acids. Trimming pared 6 bases from V and 6 bases from J, leaving 15 bases between. Germline assignment: CDR1 MNHNS and CDR2 SASEGT. Here the CDR3 DNA reads TGTGCCAGCAGGTTCAGGGGTTCGGGCGAGCAGTACTTC. Translated: CASRFRGSGEQYF.

V usage is TRBV3-1 (or the pseudogene TRBV3-2) and J usage is TRBJ2-3; D remains ambiguous. From germline, CDR1 is LGHDT and CDR2 YNNKEL (reference sequence). V was trimmed by 0 bases and J by 14 bases, leaving 18 bases between them. The CDR3 spans 14 residues. The CDR3, as DNA: TGTGCCAGCAGCCAAGATCGTAGGCTAACAGCCCGGTATTTT. Amino acids: CASSQDRRLTARYF.

This chain uses TRBV4-2 with TRBJ1-1, with D possibly matching TRBD1 (5 bases). CDR1 and CDR2 (germline): LGHNA, YNFKEQ. The CDR3 spans 15 residues. V lost 0 bases to trimming and J lost 5 bases, with 13 bases between them. CDR3 region: CASSQDGTGVTEAFF. DNA of the CDR3: TGTGCCAGCAGCCAAGATGGTACGGGGGTTACTGAAGCTTTCTTT.

The gene calls are TRBV5-4 and TRBJ2-7; the D is unclear. Germline loops: CDR1 SGHNT, CDR2 YYREEE (reference sequence). The CDR3 has 13 amino acids. Trimming took off 0 bases at V and 6 bases at J, with 10 bases between the two ends. CDR3 coding DNA: TGTGCCAGCAGCTTGGACTCCATCGGCGAGCAGTACGTC. Encoded protein: CASSLDSIGEQYV.